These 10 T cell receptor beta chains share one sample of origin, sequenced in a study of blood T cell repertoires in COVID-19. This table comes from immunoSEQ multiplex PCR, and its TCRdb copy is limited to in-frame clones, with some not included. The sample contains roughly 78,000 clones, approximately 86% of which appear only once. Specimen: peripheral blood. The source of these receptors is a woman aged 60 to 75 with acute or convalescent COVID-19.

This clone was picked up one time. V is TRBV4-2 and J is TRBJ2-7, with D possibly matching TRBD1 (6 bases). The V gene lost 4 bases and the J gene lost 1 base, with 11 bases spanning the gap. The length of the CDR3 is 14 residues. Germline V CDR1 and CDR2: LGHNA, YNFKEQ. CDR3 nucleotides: TGTGCCAGCAGCCTCCGGGACACGTCCTACGAGCAGTACTTC. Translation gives CASSLRDTSYEQYF.

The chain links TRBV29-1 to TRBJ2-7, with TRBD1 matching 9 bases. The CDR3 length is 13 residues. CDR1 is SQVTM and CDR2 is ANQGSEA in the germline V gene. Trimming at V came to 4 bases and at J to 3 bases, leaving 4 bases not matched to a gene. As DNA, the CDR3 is TGCAGCGTTGGGACAGGGGAAATCTACGAGCAGTACTTC. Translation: CSVGTGEIYEQYF.

Here the CDR3 reads CASSLTSGSGNEQFF. The CDR3, as DNA: TGTGCCAGCAGTTTGACTAGCGGGAGTGGCAATGAGCAGTTCTTC. The chain combines TRBV27 with TRBJ2-1; 12 bases map to TRBD2. The CDR3 contains 15 residues. V lost 3 bases and J lost 6; bases outside the gene matches: 3. CDR1 and CDR2 from the germline V gene are MNHEY and SMNVEV (reference sequence).

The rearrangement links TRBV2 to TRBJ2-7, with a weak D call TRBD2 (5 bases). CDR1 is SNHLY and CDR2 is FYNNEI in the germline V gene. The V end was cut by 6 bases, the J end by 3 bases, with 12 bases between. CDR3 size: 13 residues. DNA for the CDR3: TGTGCCAGCAGCGCCGATGGGAGCTACGAGCAGTACTTC. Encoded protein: CASSADGSYEQYF.

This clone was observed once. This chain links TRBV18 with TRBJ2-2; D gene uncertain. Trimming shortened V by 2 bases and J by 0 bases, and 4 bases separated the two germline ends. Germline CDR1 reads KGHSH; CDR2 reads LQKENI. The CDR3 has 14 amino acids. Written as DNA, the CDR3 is TGTGCCAGCTCACCAGGGCCGAACACCGGGGAGCTGTTTTTT. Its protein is CASSPGPNTGELFF.

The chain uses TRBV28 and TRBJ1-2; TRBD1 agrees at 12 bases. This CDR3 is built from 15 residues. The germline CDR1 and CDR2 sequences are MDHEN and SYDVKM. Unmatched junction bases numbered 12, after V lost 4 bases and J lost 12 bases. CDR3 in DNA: TGTGCCAGCAGTTCCGTCACGGGGACAGGGGGCGTTCACACCTTC. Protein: CASSSVTGTGGVHTF.

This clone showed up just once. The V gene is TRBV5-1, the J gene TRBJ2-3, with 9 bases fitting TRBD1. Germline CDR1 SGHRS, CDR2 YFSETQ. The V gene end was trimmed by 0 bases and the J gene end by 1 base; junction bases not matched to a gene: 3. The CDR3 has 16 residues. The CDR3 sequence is CASSLAQGAGTDTQYF. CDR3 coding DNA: TGCGCCAGCAGCTTGGCACAGGGGGCGGGCACAGATACGCAGTATTTT.

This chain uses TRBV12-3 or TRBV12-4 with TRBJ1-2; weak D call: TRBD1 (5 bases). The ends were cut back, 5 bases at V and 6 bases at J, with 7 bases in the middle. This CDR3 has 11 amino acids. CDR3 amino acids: CASSQGNGYTF. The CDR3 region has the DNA TGTGCCAGCAGTCAGGGTAATGGCTACACCTTC.

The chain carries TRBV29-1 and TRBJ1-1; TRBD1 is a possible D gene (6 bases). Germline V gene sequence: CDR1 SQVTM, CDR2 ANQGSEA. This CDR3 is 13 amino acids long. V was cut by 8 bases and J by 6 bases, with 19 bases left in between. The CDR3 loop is CSFRDTLEAEAFF. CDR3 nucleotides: TGCAGCTTCCGGGACACCCTCGAGGCTGAAGCTTTCTTT.

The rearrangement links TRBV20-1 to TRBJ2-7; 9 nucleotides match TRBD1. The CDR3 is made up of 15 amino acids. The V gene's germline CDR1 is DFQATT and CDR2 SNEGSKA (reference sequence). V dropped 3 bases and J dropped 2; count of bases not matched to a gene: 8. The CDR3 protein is CSASPRTGATYEQYF. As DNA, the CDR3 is TGCAGTGCTAGTCCGCGGACAGGGGCGACCTACGAGCAGTACTTC.